The 16 T cell receptor beta chains below were found in one sample sequenced in a study of blood T cell repertoires in COVID-19. Clones were read by immunoSEQ multiplex PCR, and TCRdb kept only the in-frame ones, dropping some. The sample lists roughly 77,000 clones; 85% to 90% were seen once. Sequencing was performed on peripheral blood. The origin of the receptors is a woman aged 80 or older with active COVID-19.

The rearrangement links TRBV24-1 to TRBJ2-1, with 14 positions matching TRBD2. The trim removed 6 bases at V and 2 bases at J, leaving 11 bases unmatched. CDR3 length: 19 residues. Germline lookup yields CDR1 KGHDR and CDR2 SFDVKD. The CDR3 is CATSSPRTSGRSAYNEQFF. Here the CDR3 DNA reads TGTGCCACCAGTTCCCCCCGGACTAGCGGGAGGAGTGCCTACAATGAGCAGTTCTTC.

The chain employs TRBV6-5 and TRBJ2-3; D might be TRBD2 (5 bases). CDR3 length equals 15 residues. The germline V and J ends were trimmed by 6 bases and 4 bases, with 17 bases remaining between them. In germline, CDR1 is MNHEY, CDR2 SVGAGI. The CDR3, as DNA: TGTGCCAGCAGGATCGATGGCGCGAGGGCAGATACGCAGTATTTT. Its protein product is CASRIDGARADTQYF.

This sequence joins TRBV9 and TRBJ2-5; 9 nucleotides line up with TRBD2. The trim removed 1 base at V and 3 bases at J, leaving 4 bases unmatched. This CDR3 comprises 15 residues. Germline lookup yields CDR1 SGDLS and CDR2 YYNGEE. The CDR3 coding sequence is TGTGCCAGCAGCGTACTGTCTAGCGGGAAAGAGACCCAGTACTTC. Its protein product is CASSVLSSGKETQYF.

This chain joins TRBV5-4 and TRBJ2-7, with D unclear. Germline V gene lookup returns CDR1 SGHNT and CDR2 YYREEE (reference sequence). Trimming took 0 bases from V and 7 from J, leaving 8 bases between them. The CDR3 totals 12 residues. The CDR3 coding sequence is TGTGCCAGCAGCTTGGAGGCAGGTGAGCAGTACTTC. It is translated as CASSLEAGEQYF.

CDR3 in amino acids: CASSEVGTGLYGYTF. CDR3 DNA: TGTGCCAGCAGTGAGGTTGGGACAGGCTTATATGGCTACACCTTC. The genes are TRBV2 and TRBJ1-2; 8 bases are a match to TRBD1. CDR1 and CDR2 (germline): SNHLY, FYNNEI. The length of the CDR3 is 15 residues. J gave up 5 bases and V 3 bases, and 8 bases lay outside the gene matches. The complete variable domain, with remaining parts taken from reference TRBV2 and TRBJ1-2, reads EPEVTQTPSHQVTQMGQEVILRCVPISNHLYFYWYRQILGQKVEFLVSFYNNEISEKSEIFDDQFSVERPDGSNFTLKIRSTKLEDSAMYFCASSEVGTGLYGYTFGSGTRLTVV.

The J gene is TRBJ1-1, the V gene TRBV11-2; 8 positions match TRBD1. The CDR3 sequence is 14 residues long. V shed 5 bases and J 3 bases; nucleotides not matched to a gene: 5. Germline V lookup: CDR1 SGHAT, CDR2 FQNNGV. The CDR3: CASSRTGMDTEAFF. The DNA for the CDR3 is TGTGCCAGCAGCCGGACAGGGATGGACACTGAAGCTTTCTTT.

The rearrangement links TRBV2 to TRBJ2-7; no clear D gene. Germline V gene sequence: CDR1 SNHLY, CDR2 FYNNEI. The CDR3 covers 11 residues. The V end was cut by 6 bases, the J end by 2 bases, with 5 bases between. CDR3 sequence: CASSLAYEQYF. As DNA, the CDR3 is TGTGCCAGCAGCCTCGCCTACGAGCAGTACTTC. Supplemented by reference TRBV2 and TRBJ2-7, the full variable domain reads EPEVTQTPSHQVTQMGQEVILRCVPISNHLYFYWYRQILGQKVEFLVSFYNNEISEKSEIFDDQFSVERPDGSNFTLKIRSTKLEDSAMYFCASSLAYEQYFGPGTRLTVT.

The genes are TRBV28 and TRBJ2-7; D is uncertain. Germline values: CDR1 MDHEN, CDR2 SYDVKM. V gave up 2 bases and J gave up 2 bases, with 10 bases separating them. The CDR3 runs 14 residues. The CDR3 DNA reads as TGTGCCAGCAGTTTACTGTTCTTAGCCTACGAGCAGTACTTC. Its protein is CASSLLFLAYEQYF.

This clone was seen just once. The rearrangement joins TRBV7-9 to TRBJ1-4; D call uncertain. V lost 3 bases, J lost 8 bases, and 13 bases lay in between. This CDR3 spans 14 amino acids. Germline V gives CDR1 SEHNR, CDR2 FQNEAQ (reference sequence). CDR3 bases: TGTGCCAGCAGCTTCGGGCGCGGGCGGGAAAAACTGTTTTTT. Translated, it gives CASSFGRGREKLFF.

The V and J genes are TRBV4-2 and TRBJ1-2, with 7 bases lining up with TRBD1. From germline, CDR1 is LGHNA and CDR2 YNFKEQ. The CDR3 has 14 amino acids. V gave up 0 bases and J gave up 2 bases; unmatched junction bases: 0. The CDR3 sequence is CASSQEGQNYGYTF. The CDR3 bases are TGTGCCAGCAGCCAAGAGGGACAGAACTATGGCTACACCTTC.

The chain employs TRBV24-1 and TRBJ2-3, with D unresolved. Looked up from germline, CDR1 is KGHDR and CDR2 is SFDVKD. The CDR3 runs 12 residues. Trimming pared 3 bases from V and 6 bases from J, leaving 6 bases between. CDR3 protein: CATSDEADTQYF. The CDR3 nucleotides read TGTGCCACCAGTGATGAGGCGGATACGCAGTATTTT.

The V call is TRBV9, the J call TRBJ2-7; 7 positions match TRBD2. Germline CDR1 SGDLS, CDR2 YYNGEE. V lost 3 bases and J lost 2; bases outside the gene matches: 5. The CDR3 spans 14 residues. CDR3 sequence: CASSATGTTYEQYF. Written as DNA, the CDR3 is TGTGCCAGCAGCGCCACCGGGACTACCTACGAGCAGTACTTC.

The chain carries TRBV18 and TRBJ2-1, with 8 bases lining up with TRBD1. This CDR3 has 14 residues. Looked up from germline, CDR1 is KGHSH and CDR2 is LQKENI. Trimming removed 2 bases from V and 5 bases from J; junction bases left unmatched: 2. CDR3 residues: CASSPGTGDNEQFF. The CDR3 DNA is TGTGCCAGCTCACCAGGGACAGGTGACAATGAGCAGTTCTTC.

The chain links TRBV2 to TRBJ2-7, with 13 bases that match TRBD2. The CDR3 runs 15 residues. The germline V gene encodes CDR1 SNHLY and CDR2 FYNNEI. The ends lost 4 bases at V and 1 base at J; junction bases unmatched: 1. As DNA, the CDR3 is TGTGCCAGCAGTGTGGGACTAGCGGGATCCTACGAGCAGTACTTC. The encoded protein is CASSVGLAGSYEQYF.

The chain employs TRBV2 and TRBJ2-5; D is ambiguous. Germline loops: CDR1 SNHLY, CDR2 FYNNEI. Trimming took 5 bases from V and 2 from J, leaving 6 bases between them. The CDR3 contains 12 residues. The CDR3 is CASSTDQETQYF. CDR3 coding DNA: TGTGCCAGCAGTACAGATCAAGAGACCCAGTACTTC.

V and J are TRBV5-1 and TRBJ2-3, with D perhaps matching TRBD2 (6 bases). With 4 bases removed from V and 4 bases from J, the gap between germline ends came to 10 bases. The CDR3 covers 13 residues. Germline V CDR1 and CDR2: SGHRS, YFSETQ. As DNA, the CDR3 is TGCGCCAGCAGCGTAGGGGAGGCAGATACGCAGTATTTT. It encodes CASSVGEADTQYF.